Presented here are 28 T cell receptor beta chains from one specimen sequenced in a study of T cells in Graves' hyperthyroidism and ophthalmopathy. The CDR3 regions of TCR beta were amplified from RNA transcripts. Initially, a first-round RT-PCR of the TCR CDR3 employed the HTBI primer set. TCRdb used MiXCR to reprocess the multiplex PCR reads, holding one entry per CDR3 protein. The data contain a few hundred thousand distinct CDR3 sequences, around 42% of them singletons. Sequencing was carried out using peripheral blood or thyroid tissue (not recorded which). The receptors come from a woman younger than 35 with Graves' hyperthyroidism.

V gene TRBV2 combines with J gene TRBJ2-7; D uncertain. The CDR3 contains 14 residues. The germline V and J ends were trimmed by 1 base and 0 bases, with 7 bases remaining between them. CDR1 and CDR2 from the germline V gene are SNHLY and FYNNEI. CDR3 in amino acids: CASSEGLGSYEQYF. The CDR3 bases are TGTGCCAGCAGTGAAGGACTTGGCTCCTACGAGCAGTACTTC.

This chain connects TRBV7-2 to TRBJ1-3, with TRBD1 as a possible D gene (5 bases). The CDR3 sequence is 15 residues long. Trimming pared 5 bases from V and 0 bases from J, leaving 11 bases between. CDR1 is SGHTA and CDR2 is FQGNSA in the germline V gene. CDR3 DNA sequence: TGTGCCAGCAGCATGGGACCAACCTCTGGAAACACCATATATTTT. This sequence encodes CASSMGPTSGNTIYF. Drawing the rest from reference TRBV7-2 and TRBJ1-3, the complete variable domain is GAGVSQSPSNKVTEKGKDVELRCDPISGHTALYWYRQSLGQGLEFLIYFQGNSAPDKSGLPSDRFSAERTGGSVSTLTIQRTQQEDSAVYLCASSMGPTSGNTIYFGEGSWLTVV.

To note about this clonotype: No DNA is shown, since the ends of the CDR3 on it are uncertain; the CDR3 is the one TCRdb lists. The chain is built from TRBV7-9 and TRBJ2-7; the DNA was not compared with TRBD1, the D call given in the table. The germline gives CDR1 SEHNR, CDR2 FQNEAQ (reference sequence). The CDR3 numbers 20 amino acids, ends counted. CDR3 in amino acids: CASSIYLCSVGGPNYYEQYF.

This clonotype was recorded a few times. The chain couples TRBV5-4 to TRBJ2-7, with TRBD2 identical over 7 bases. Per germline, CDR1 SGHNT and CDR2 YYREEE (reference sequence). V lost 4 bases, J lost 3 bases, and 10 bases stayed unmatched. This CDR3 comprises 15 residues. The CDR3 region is CASSPGAGALYEQYF. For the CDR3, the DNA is TGTGCCAGCAGCCCTGGGGCGGGAGCCCTCTACGAGCAGTACTTC.

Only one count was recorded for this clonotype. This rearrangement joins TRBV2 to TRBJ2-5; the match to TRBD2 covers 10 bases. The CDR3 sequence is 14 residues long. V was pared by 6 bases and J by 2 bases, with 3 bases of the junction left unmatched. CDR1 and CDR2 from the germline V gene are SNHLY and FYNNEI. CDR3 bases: TGTGCCAGCAGGCTACTAGCGGGACAAGAGACCCAGTACTTC. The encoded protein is CASRLLAGQETQYF. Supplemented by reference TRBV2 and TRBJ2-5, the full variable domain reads EPEVTQTPSHQVTQMGQEVILRCVPISNHLYFYWYRQILGQKVEFLVSFYNNEISEKSEIFDDQFSVERPDGSNFTLKIRSTKLEDSAMYFCASRLLAGQETQYFGPGTRLLVL.

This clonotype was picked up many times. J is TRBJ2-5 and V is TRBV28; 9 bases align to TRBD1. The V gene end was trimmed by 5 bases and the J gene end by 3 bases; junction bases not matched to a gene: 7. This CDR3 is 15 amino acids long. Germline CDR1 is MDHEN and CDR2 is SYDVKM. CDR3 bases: TGTGCCAGCAGTCCCTCGACAGGGGGGAAAGAGACCCAGTACTTC. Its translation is CASSPSTGGKETQYF.

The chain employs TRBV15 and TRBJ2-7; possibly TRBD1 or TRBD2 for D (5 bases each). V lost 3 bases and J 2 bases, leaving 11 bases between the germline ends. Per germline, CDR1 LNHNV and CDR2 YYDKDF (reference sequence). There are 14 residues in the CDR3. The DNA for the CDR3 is TGTGCCACCAGCAGTGGGGACGGGACCTACGAGCAGTACTTC. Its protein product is CATSSGDGTYEQYF.

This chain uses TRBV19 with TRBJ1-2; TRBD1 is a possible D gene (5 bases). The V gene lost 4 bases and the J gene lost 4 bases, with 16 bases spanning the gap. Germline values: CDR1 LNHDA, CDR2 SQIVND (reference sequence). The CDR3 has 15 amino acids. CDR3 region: CASSSREHETYGYTF. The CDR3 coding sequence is TGTGCCAGTAGTAGCAGGGAACATGAGACCTATGGCTACACCTTC.

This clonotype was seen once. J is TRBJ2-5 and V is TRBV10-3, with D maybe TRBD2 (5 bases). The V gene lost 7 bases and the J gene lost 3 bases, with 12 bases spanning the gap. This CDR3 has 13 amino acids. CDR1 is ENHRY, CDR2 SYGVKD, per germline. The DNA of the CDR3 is TGTGCCATCAACCGGGATGCTAAAGAGACCCAGTACTTC. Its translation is CAINRDAKETQYF.

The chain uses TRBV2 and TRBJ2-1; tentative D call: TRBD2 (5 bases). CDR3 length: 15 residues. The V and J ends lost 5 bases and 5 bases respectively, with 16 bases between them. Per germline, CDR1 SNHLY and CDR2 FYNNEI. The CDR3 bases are TGTGCCAGCAGTAGCGGATGGCTGTCGAACAATGAGCAGTTCTTC. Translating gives CASSSGWLSNNEQFF.

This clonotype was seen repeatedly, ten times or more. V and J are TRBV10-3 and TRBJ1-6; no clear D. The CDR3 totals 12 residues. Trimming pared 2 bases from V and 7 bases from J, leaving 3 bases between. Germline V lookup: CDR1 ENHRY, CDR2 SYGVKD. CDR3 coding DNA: TGTGCCATCAGTGAGACGAATTCACCCCTCCACTTT. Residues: CAISETNSPLHF.

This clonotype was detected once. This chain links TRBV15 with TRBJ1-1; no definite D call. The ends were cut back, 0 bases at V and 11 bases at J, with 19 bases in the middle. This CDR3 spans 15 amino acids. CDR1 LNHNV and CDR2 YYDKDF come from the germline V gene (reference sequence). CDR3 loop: CATSRDSEGGQWAFF. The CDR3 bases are TGTGCCACCAGCAGAGACAGTGAGGGAGGTCAGTGGGCTTTCTTT. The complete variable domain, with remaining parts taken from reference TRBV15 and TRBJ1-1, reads DAMVIQNPRYQVTQFGKPVTLSCSQTLNHNVMYWYQQKSSQAPKLLFHYYDKDFNNEADTPDNFQSRRPNTSFCFLDIRSPGLGDTAMYLCATSRDSEGGQWAFFGQGTRLTVV.

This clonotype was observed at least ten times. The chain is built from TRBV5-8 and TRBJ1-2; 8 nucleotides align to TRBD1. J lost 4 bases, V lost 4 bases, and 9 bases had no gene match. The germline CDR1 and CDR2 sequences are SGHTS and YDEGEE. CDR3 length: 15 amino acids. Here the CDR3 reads CASSDSTGEFYGYTF. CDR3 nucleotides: TGTGCCAGCAGCGACTCGACAGGGGAGTTCTATGGCTACACCTTC.

This CDR3 is CASSLSRDRGRGYTF. The CDR3 DNA sequence: TGTGCCAGCAGTTTAAGCCGGGACAGGGGGCGAGGCTACACCTTC. The rearrangement uses TRBV27 and TRBJ1-2; 12 bases match TRBD1. The CDR3 contains 15 residues. Germline V gene data show CDR1 as MNHEY and CDR2 as SMNVEV (reference sequence). J gave up 8 bases and V 2 bases, and 6 bases lay outside the gene matches.

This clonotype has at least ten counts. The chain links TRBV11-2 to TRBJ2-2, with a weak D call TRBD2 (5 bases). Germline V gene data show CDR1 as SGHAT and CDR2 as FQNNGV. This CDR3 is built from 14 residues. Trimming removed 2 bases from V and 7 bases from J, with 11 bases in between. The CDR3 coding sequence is TGTGCCAGCAGCTTATTCCGGGGTTTCGGGGAGCTGTTTTTT. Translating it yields CASSLFRGFGELFF.

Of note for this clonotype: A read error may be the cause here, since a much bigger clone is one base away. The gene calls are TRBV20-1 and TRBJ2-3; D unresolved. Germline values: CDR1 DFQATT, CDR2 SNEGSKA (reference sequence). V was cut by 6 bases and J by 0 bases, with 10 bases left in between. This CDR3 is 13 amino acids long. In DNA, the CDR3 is TGCAGTGCGATTAGGGCTAGCACAGATACGCAGTATTTT. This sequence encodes CSAIRASTDTQYF.

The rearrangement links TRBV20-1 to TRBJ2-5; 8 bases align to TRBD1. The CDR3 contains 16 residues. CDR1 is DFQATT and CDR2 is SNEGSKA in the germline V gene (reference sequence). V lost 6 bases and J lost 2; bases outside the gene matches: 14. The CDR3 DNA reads TGCAGTGCCAGCAAGTCCCGGGACAGGATTCAAGAGACCCAGTACTTC. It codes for CSASKSRDRIQETQYF.

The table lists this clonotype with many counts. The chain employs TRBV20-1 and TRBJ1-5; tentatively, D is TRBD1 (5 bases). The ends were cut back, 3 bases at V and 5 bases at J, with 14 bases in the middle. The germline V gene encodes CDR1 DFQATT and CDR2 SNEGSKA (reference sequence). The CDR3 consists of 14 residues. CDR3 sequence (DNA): TGCAGTGCTAGGCGTCAGGGCGTGGATCAGCCCCAGCATTTT. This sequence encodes CSARRQGVDQPQHF.

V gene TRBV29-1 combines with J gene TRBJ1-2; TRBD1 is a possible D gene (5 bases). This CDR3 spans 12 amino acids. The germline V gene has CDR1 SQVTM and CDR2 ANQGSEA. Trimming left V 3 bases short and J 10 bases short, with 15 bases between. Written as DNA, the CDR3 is TGCAGCGTTGAGGGACTAGCGGACTCCTACACCTTC. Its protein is CSVEGLADSYTF.

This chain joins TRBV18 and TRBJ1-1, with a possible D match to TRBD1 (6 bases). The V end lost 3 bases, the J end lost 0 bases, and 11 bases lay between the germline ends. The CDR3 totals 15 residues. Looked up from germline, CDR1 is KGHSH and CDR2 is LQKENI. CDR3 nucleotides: TGTGCCAGCTCACCGCGGGAGGGGGTGAACACTGAAGCTTTCTTT. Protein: CASSPREGVNTEAFF. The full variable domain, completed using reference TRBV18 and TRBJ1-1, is NAGVMQNPRHLVRRRGQEARLRCSPMKGHSHVYWYRQLPEEGLKFMVYLQKENIIDESGMPKERFSAEFPKEGPSILRIQQVVRGDSAAYFCASSPREGVNTEAFFGQGTRLTVV.

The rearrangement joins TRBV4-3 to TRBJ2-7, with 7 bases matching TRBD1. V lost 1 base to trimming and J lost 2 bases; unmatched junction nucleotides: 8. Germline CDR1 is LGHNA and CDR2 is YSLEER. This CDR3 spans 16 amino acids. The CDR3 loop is CASSQAPGQRPYEQYF. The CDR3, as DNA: TGCGCCAGCAGCCAAGCACCGGGACAGCGCCCCTACGAGCAGTACTTC.

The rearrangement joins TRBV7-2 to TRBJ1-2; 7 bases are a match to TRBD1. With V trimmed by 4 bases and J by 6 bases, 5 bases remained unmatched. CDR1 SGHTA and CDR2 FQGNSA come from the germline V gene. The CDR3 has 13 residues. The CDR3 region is CASSSTTGHGYTF. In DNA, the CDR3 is TGTGCCAGCAGCTCGACGACAGGGCATGGCTACACCTTC.

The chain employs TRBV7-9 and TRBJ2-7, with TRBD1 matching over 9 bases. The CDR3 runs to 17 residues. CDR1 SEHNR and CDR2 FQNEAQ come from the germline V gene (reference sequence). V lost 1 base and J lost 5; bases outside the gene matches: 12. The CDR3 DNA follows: TGTGCCAGCAGCTTAGGGTCCGGGACAGGGCAAATCGACGAGCAGTACTTC. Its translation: CASSLGSGTGQIDEQYF. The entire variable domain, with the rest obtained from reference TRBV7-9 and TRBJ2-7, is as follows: DTGVSQNPRHKITKRGQNVTFRCDPISEHNRLYWYRQTLGQGPEFLTYFQNEAQLEKSRLLSDRFSAERPKGSFSTLEIQRTEQGDSAMYLCASSLGSGTGQIDEQYFGPGTRLTVT.

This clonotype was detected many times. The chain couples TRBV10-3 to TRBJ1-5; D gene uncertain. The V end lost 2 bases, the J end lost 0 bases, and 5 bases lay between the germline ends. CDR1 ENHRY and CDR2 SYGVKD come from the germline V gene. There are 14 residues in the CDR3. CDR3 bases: TGTGCCATCAGTGAGGCCATTAGCAATCAGCCCCAGCATTTT. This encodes CAISEAISNQPQHF.

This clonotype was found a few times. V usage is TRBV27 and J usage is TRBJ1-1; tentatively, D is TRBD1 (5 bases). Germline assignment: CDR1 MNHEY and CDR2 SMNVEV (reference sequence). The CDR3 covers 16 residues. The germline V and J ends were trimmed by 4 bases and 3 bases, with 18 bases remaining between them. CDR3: CASSYSPGDLDTEAFF. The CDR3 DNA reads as TGTGCCAGCAGTTACTCTCCGGGGGATTTGGACACTGAAGCTTTCTTT.

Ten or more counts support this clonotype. CDR3 bases: TGCGCCAGCAGCCGACCGACAGGGGGAAACACCATATATTTT. This sequence encodes CASSRPTGGNTIYF. The V and J genes are TRBV4-1 and TRBJ1-3; TRBD1 agrees at 7 bases. With 4 bases clipped from V and 4 bases from J, the junction kept 4 bases outside the gene matches. The CDR3 is 14 amino acids. Germline CDR1 reads MGHRA; CDR2 reads YSYEKL.

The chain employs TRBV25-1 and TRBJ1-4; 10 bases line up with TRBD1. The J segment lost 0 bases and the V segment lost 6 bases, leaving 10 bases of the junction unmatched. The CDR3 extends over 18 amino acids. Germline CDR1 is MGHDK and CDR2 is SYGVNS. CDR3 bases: TGTGCCAGCAGCCATACCGGGACAGGGGCATCAACTAATGAAAAACTGTTTTTT. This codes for CASSHTGTGASTNEKLFF. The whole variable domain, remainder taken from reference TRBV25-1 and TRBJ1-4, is EADIYQTPRYLVIGTGKKITLECSQTMGHDKMYWYQQDPGMELHLIHYSYGVNSTEKGDLSSESTVSRIRTEHFPLTLESARPSHTSQYLCASSHTGTGASTNEKLFFGSGTQLSVL.

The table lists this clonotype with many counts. The CDR3 here is CSVEITGGQPQHF. The CDR3 coding sequence is TGCAGCGTTGAAATCACGGGGGGGCAGCCCCAGCATTTT. The rearrangement uses TRBV29-1 and TRBJ1-5, with a weak D call TRBD1 (5 bases). V lost 2 bases and J 7 bases, leaving 12 bases between the germline ends. The CDR3 consists of 13 residues. Germline loops: CDR1 SQVTM, CDR2 ANQGSEA.